These 4 T cell receptor beta chains originate from one sample sequenced in a study of PD-1 blockade in classical Hodgkin lymphoma. With no exception, relapse followed autologous stem cell transplantation in all patients, and brentuximab vedotin exposure varied. Measured with immunoSEQ multiplex PCR; TCRdb has only the in-frame clones, and not every one. The sample holds about 50,000 clones; about 88% are singletons and the top ten take 5.4%. The sequencing here drew on peripheral blood mononuclear cells (PBMCs), taken before the second cycle of nivolumab. Receptors originate from a human donor with classical Hodgkin lymphoma.

The V gene is TRBV2, the J gene TRBJ2-1; 8 positions match TRBD2. This CDR3 has 14 residues. In germline, CDR1 is SNHLY, CDR2 FYNNEI. Trimming took 7 bases from V and 6 from J; bases not matched to a gene: 8. The CDR3 loop reads CASTVAGPLNEQFF. The CDR3 coding sequence is TGTGCCAGCACCGTAGCGGGGCCCCTCAATGAGCAGTTCTTC. The full variable domain, its missing parts supplied by reference TRBV2 and TRBJ2-1, is EPEVTQTPSHQVTQMGQEVILRCVPISNHLYFYWYRQILGQKVEFLVSFYNNEISEKSEIFDDQFSVERPDGSNFTLKIRSTKLEDSAMYFCASTVAGPLNEQFFGPGTRLTVL.

The rearrangement joins TRBV19 to TRBJ1-1; D is unresolved. The CDR3 runs 16 residues. Trimming took off 4 bases at V and 0 bases at J, with 15 bases between the two ends. Per the germline V gene, CDR1 is LNHDA and CDR2 is SQIVND (reference sequence). CDR3 sequence reads: CASSRVTKTMNTEAFF. DNA for the CDR3: TGTGCCAGTAGTAGGGTGACTAAAACCATGAACACTGAAGCTTTCTTT.

This chain connects TRBV19 to TRBJ2-2, with D uncertain. The CDR3 sequence is 11 residues long. Trimming removed 4 bases from V and 7 bases from J, with 4 bases in between. CDR1 is LNHDA and CDR2 is SQIVND in the germline V gene (reference sequence). This CDR3 is CASSNYGELFF. The CDR3 coding sequence is TGTGCCAGTAGTAACTACGGGGAGCTGTTTTTT.

V usage is TRBV6-7 and J usage is TRBJ1-6; 8 bases fit TRBD1. TRBV6-7 is an ORF; its function is uncertain. The junction had 11 bases not matched to a gene; V was cut back by 4 bases and J by 12 bases. The CDR3 consists of 15 residues. The CDR3 nucleotides read TGTGCCAGCAGTTCCCCGGGACAGGCGTTCAAACCCCTCCACTTT. Translating it yields CASSSPGQAFKPLHF.